This TCR beta chain was recorded in a study of CD8+ T cells in alopecia areata. Across the whole study: For the treated group, dosing was oral tofacitinib at 5 to 10 mg twice daily. Tofacitinib lasted 6 to 18 months, then 6 months off drug.

CDR1 SGHNT and CDR2 YYREEE come from the germline V gene (reference sequence). Both ends counted, the CDR3 spans 15 residues. Whole-study findings and limits: Higher clonality was seen in lesional scalp than in normal scalp, especially in alopecia totalis/universalis. There were many expanded lesional clones persisting in scalp and blood during tofacitinib.

Treatment of the sample: oral pan-JAK inhibitor, 5-10 mg twice daily. Investigators isolated RNA and reverse transcribed it into cDNA to act as the sequencing template. The protocol was immunoSEQ multiplex PCR, while the TCRdb copy is restricted to in-frame clones and leaves out a portion. Among about 200,000 clones listed, more than 45% were seen once. This clone was counted a few times. Antigen unknown. The limits of the CDR3 on the DNA are not certain, so only TCRdb's listed CDR3 is given. This receptor was obtained from a human donor with alopecia areata. The J gene is TRBJ2-2, the V gene TRBV5-4; the listed D gene, TRBD2, was not tested against the DNA. This specimen consisted of CD4+ T cells sorted from blood, obtained at week 4, from a patient treated with tofacitinib. The chain's CDR3 is CASSFSVFGAGELFF.